This T cell receptor beta chain was retrieved from a study of blood T cell repertoires in COVID-19. Method: immunoSEQ multiplex PCR; TCRdb's copy keeps in-frame clones and lacks some. The top ten clones hold around 8.9% of a sample with 300,000 to 350,000 clones, 87% of them seen once. Trimming cost V 4 bases and J 8 bases; bases outside gene matches: 7. CDR3 length equals 14 residues. Germline-derived CDR1 and CDR2 are SGHRS and YFSETQ. The V and J genes are TRBV5-1 and TRBJ1-4; 8 bases are shared with TRBD1. The sample comprised peripheral blood. This TCR was recovered from a man in his thirties or forties with COVID-19, enrolled during active disease. CDR3 coding DNA: TGCGCCAGCAGCCCGGGGACAGGAGGGGAAAAACTGTTTTTT. It codes for CASSPGTGGEKLFF.